What follows are 13 T cell receptor beta chains derived from one specimen sequenced in a study of T cell changes during pregnancy in multiple sclerosis. The assay was immunoSEQ multiplex PCR, and TCRdb's table has in-frame clones only and misses some. The sample lists around 72,000 clones, around 94% occurring once. The material sequenced was peripheral blood, taken in the second trimester of pregnancy. Receptor source: a female donor in good health, enrolled as a control in a pregnancy study.

The chain carries TRBV6-6 and TRBJ2-5, with D maybe TRBD1 (5 bases). CDR3 length equals 14 residues. The V and J ends lost 6 bases and 1 base respectively, with 12 bases between them. The germline V gene encodes CDR1 MNHNY and CDR2 SVGAGI (reference sequence). For the CDR3, the DNA is TGTGCCAGCAGCCCGACAGAGATCCAAGAGACCCAGTACTTC. Translated, it gives CASSPTEIQETQYF.

This clone was detected once. V and J are TRBV5-6 and TRBJ2-2, with TRBD1 identical over 8 bases. V lost 0 bases and J lost 3; bases outside the gene matches: 1. Germline V CDR1 and CDR2: SGHDT, YYEEEE. CDR3 length equals 15 residues. The CDR3: CASSLGTGHTGELFF. For the CDR3, the DNA is TGTGCCAGCAGCTTGGGGACAGGGCACACCGGGGAGCTGTTTTTT.

The gene calls are TRBV15 and TRBJ1-2; 7 nucleotides align to TRBD1. The CDR3 covers 13 residues. The germline V gene has CDR1 LNHNV and CDR2 YYDKDF (reference sequence). Unmatched junction bases numbered 1, after V lost 1 base and J lost 5 bases. CDR3 coding DNA: TGTGCCACCAGCAGAGGGGGACAGTATGGCTACACCTTC. This codes for CATSRGGQYGYTF.

The chain combines TRBV14 with TRBJ1-6; no clear D. The germline gives CDR1 SGHDN, CDR2 FVKESK. The V end was cut by 4 bases, the J end by 6 bases, with 4 bases between. The CDR3 length is 12 residues. The CDR3 nucleotides are TGTGCCAGCAGCCCTCTTAATTCACCCCTCCACTTT. It translates to CASSPLNSPLHF.

The DNA of the CDR3 is TGTGCCAGCAGCTCAACAGGTTATCAAGAGACCCAGTACTTC. Encoded protein: CASSSTGYQETQYF. The V and J genes are TRBV27 and TRBJ2-5; the D gene is possibly TRBD1 (5 bases). Trimming removed 6 bases at V and 2 bases at J, with 13 bases between. The CDR3 has 14 amino acids. Per the germline V gene, CDR1 is MNHEY and CDR2 is SMNVEV (reference sequence).

The chain employs TRBV7-9 and TRBJ1-4, with TRBD1 as a possible D gene (5 bases). The germline V gene encodes CDR1 SEHNR and CDR2 FQNEAQ (reference sequence). V was cut by 5 bases and J by 8 bases, with 9 bases left in between. The CDR3 extends over 12 amino acids. Here the CDR3 reads CASSPGGEKLFF. Here the CDR3 DNA reads TGTGCCAGCAGCCCCGGGGGGGAAAAACTGTTTTTT.

The chain recombines TRBV18 with TRBJ2-2, with D uncertain. The CDR3 extends over 12 amino acids. Per germline, CDR1 KGHSH and CDR2 LQKENI. With 6 bases removed from V and 3 bases from J, the gap between germline ends came to 5 bases. The CDR3 is CASSEYTGELFF. CDR3 in DNA: TGTGCCAGCTCTGAGTACACCGGGGAGCTGTTTTTT.

The V call is TRBV5-4, the J call TRBJ2-3, with D possibly TRBD2 on 6 matching bases. Germline-derived CDR1 and CDR2 are SGHNT and YYREEE (reference sequence). The CDR3 is 15 residues long. The ends were cut back, 4 bases at V and 6 bases at J, with 18 bases in the middle. The CDR3 DNA is TGTGCCAGCAGCCTCGGCGGGGTCCGAGCGGATACGCAGTATTTT. Its protein is CASSLGGVRADTQYF.

V usage is TRBV7-2 and J usage is TRBJ2-3; D ambiguous. Trimming pared 4 bases from V and 0 bases from J, leaving 11 bases between. The CDR3 is 15 amino acids. Germline V gives CDR1 SGHTA, CDR2 FQGNSA. The CDR3 DNA reads as TGTGCCAGCAGCTCTTGGGCTTCTAGCACAGATACGCAGTATTTT. As protein: CASSSWASSTDTQYF.

J is TRBJ2-6 and V is TRBV28; the D gene is possibly TRBD1 (6 bases). Germline lookup yields CDR1 MDHEN and CDR2 SYDVKM. CDR3 size: 18 residues. V shed 3 bases and J shed 2 bases, with 17 bases lying between them. CDR3 protein: CASSFKQGIGPGANVLTF. The CDR3 DNA follows: TGTGCCAGCAGTTTTAAACAGGGCATTGGGCCTGGGGCCAACGTCCTGACTTTC.

The J gene is TRBJ2-5, the V gene TRBV11-2; TRBD1 agrees at 9 bases. Trimming at V came to 5 bases and at J to 5 bases, leaving 12 bases not matched to a gene. CDR1 SGHAT and CDR2 FQNNGV come from the germline V gene. CDR3 size: 16 residues. CDR3: CASSRRQGVIRETQYF. The DNA of the CDR3 is TGTGCCAGCAGCCGGAGACAGGGGGTTATTAGGGAGACCCAGTACTTC.

The chain carries TRBV4-2 and TRBJ2-7; D might be TRBD1 (6 bases). The CDR3 covers 12 residues. The V gene's germline CDR1 is LGHNA and CDR2 YNFKEQ. The germline V and J ends were trimmed by 5 bases and 6 bases, with 11 bases remaining between them. CDR3: CASSLVGGEQYF. For the CDR3, the DNA is TGTGCCAGCAGCTTGGTAGGGGGCGAGCAGTACTTC.

The CDR3 is CASSQDRSYEQYF. The CDR3 DNA sequence: TGCGCCAGCAGCCAAGACAGGTCATACGAGCAGTACTTC. The chain joins TRBV4-1 to TRBJ2-7, with D hard to call. V shed 0 bases and J shed 4 bases, with 7 bases lying between them. Germline V gene lookup returns CDR1 MGHRA and CDR2 YSYEKL. This CDR3 comprises 13 residues.